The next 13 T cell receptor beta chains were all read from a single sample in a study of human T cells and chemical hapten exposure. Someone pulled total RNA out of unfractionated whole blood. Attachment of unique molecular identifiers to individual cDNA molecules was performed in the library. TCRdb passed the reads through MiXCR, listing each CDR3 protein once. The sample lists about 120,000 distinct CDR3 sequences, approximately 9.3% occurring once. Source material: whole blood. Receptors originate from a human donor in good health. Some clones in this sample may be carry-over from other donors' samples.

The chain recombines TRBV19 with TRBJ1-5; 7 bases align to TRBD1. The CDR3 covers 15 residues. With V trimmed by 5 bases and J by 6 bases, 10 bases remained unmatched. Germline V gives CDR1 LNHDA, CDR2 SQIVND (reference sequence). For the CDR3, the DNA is TGTGCCAGTAGTCTCGGAGGTACAGGGGTTCAGCCCCAGCATTTT. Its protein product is CASSLGGTGVQPQHF. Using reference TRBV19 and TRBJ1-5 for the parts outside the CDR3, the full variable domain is DGGITQSPKYLFRKEGQNVTLSCEQNLNHDAMYWYRQDPGQGLRLIYYSQIVNDFQKGDIAEGYSVSREKKESFPLTVTSAQKNPTAFYLCASSLGGTGVQPQHFGDGTRLSIL.

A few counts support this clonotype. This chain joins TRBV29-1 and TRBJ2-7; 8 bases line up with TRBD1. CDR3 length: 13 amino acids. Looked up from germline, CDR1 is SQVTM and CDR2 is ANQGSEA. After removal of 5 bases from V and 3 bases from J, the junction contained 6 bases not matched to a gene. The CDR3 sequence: CSVFLGQGYEQYF. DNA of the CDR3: TGCAGCGTTTTTCTTGGACAGGGCTACGAGCAGTACTTC.

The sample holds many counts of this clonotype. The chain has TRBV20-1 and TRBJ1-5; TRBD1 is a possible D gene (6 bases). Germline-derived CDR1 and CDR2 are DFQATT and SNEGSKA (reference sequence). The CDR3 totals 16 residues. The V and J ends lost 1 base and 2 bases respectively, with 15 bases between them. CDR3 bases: TGCAGTGCTAGAGGACAGGAGGTATCCGGCAATCAGCCCCAGCATTTT. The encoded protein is CSARGQEVSGNQPQHF.

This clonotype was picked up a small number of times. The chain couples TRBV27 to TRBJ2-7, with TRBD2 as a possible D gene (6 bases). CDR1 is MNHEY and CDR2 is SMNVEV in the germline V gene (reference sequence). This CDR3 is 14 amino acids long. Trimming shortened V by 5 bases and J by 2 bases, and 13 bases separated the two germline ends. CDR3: CASSLTGLPYEQYF. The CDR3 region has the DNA TGTGCCAGCAGTCTGACGGGACTCCCCTACGAGCAGTACTTC.

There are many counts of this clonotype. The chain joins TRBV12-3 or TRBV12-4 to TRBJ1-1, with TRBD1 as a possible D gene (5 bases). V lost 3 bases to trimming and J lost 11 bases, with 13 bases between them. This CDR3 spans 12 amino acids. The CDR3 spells CASSLAGRVAFF. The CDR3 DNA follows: TGTGCCAGCAGTTTGGCAGGGAGGGTGGCTTTCTTT.

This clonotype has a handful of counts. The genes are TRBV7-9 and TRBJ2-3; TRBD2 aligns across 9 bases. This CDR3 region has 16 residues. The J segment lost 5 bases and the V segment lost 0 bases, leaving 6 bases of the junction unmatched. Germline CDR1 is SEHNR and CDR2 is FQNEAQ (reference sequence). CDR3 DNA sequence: TGTGCCAGCAGCTTAGCTAGGGGACTAGCTAAAGATACGCAGTATTTT. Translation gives CASSLARGLAKDTQYF.

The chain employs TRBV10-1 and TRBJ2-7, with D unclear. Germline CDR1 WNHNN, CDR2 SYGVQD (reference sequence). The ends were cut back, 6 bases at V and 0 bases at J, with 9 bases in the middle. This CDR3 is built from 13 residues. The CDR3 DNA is TGCGCCAGCAGCCAACAGAGCTCCTACGAGCAGTACTTC. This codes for CASSQQSSYEQYF.

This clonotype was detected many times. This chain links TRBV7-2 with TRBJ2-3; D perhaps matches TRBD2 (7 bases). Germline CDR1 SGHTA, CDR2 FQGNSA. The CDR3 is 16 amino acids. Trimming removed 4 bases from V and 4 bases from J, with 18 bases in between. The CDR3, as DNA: TGTGCCAGCAGCTCCCGACCGGGGGGCGCCCCAGATACGCAGTATTTT. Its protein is CASSSRPGGAPDTQYF.

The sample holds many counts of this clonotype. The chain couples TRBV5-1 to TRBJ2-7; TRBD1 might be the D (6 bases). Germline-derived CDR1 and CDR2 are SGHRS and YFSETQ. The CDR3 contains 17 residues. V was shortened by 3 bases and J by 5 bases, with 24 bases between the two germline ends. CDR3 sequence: CASSSTKEHREANEQYF. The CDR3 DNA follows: TGCGCCAGCAGCTCAACGAAAGAGCACAGGGAAGCGAACGAGCAGTACTTC.

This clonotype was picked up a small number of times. The CDR3 sequence is CASTTLDRKHYEQYF. DNA of the CDR3: TGTGCCAGCACTACCCTCGACAGGAAACATTACGAGCAGTACTTC. The rearrangement uses TRBV6-6 and TRBJ2-7; D is possibly TRBD1 (6 bases). This CDR3 spans 15 amino acids. CDR1 MNHNY and CDR2 SVGAGI come from the germline V gene (reference sequence). Trimming shortened V by 7 bases and J by 4 bases, and 20 bases separated the two germline ends.

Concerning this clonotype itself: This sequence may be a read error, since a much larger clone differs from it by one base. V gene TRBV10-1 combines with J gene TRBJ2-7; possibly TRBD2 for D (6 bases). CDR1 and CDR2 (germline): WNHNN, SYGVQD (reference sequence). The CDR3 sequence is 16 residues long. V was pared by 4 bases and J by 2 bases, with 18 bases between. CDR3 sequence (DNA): TGCGCCAGCAGTGGTCTGGGACGGGGGTCGACCTACGAGCAGTACTTC. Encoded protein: CASSGLGRGSTYEQYF.

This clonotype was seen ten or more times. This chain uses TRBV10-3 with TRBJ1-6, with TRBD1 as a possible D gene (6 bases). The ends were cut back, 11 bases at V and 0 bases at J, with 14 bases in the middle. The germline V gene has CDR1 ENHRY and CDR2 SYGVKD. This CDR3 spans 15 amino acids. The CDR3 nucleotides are TGTGCCGCCAGACAGGAGAGCTCCTATAATTCACCCCTCCACTTT. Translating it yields CAARQESSYNSPLHF.

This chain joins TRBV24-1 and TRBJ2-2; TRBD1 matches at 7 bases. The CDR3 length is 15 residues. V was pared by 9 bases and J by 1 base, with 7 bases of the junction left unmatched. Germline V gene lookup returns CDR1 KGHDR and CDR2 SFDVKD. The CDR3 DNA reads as TGTGCCACCCGAGCCGGGACAGAGAACACCGGGGAGCTGTTTTTT. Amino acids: CATRAGTENTGELFF.